This TCR beta chain is drawn from a study of blood T cell repertoires in COVID-19. Study-level information: The United States, Italy and Spain provided the acute and convalescent COVID-19 samples. PBMCs, B-cell-depleted T cells, or T cells provided the cDNA or gDNA that made up the material.

Authors' processing steps: It was from reference gene primer amplification that nucleated cell counts were estimated. Clones were read by immunoSEQ multiplex PCR, and TCRdb kept only the in-frame ones, dropping some. That table furnishes V, J and clone size, whereas the DNA furnished D and trimming. The table has fewer than 100,000 clones, 86% seen once. Trimming cost V 9 bases and J 4 bases, with 11 bases left between them. Germline V CDR1 and CDR2: KGHDR, SFDVKD. The CDR3 spans 12 residues. This chain links TRBV24-1 with TRBJ1-2, with D possibly being TRBD1 (6 bases). Sequencing input: peripheral blood. This sequence originates from a man aged 45-60 years with acute or convalescent COVID-19. The CDR3 DNA is TGTGCCACCGGGGGGGGCTTCTATGGCTACACCTTC. Protein: CATGGGFYGYTF.